The clone carrying this TCR beta chain has just one count. This specimen belongs to a study of blood T cell repertoires in COVID-19. Assay: immunoSEQ multiplex PCR; the TCRdb copy retains only in-frame clones and omits some. The data contain about 73,000 clones, approximately 77% of them seen just once; the ten biggest clones take up about 2.1%. In germline, CDR1 is SNHLY, CDR2 FYNNEI. Trimming shortened V by 6 bases and J by 2 bases, and 3 bases separated the two germline ends. This CDR3 spans 11 amino acids. The genes are TRBV2 and TRBJ2-3; D unresolved. This TCR was recovered from a man between 65 and 85 years old with COVID-19, enrolled during active disease. What was sequenced was peripheral blood. The CDR3 spells CASSLTDTQYF. The CDR3 DNA is TGTGCCAGCAGCCTCACAGATACGCAGTATTTT.